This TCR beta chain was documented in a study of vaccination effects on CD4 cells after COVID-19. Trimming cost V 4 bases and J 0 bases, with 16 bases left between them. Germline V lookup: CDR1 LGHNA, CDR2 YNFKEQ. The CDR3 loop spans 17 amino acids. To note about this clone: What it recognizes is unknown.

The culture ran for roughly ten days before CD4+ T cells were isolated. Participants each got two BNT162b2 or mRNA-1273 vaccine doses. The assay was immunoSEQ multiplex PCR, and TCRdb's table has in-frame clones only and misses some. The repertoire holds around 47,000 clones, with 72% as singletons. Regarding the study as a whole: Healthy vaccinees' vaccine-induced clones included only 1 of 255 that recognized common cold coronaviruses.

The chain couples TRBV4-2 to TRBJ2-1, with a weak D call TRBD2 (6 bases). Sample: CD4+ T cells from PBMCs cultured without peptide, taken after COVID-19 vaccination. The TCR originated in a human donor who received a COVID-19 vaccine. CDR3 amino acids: CASSLSRAGSSYNEQFF. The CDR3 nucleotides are TGTGCCAGCAGCCTGAGCCGCGCGGGGAGCTCCTACAATGAGCAGTTCTTC.